These 25 T cell receptor beta chains were all obtained from the same sample, sequenced in a study of cytomegalovirus exposure and HLA in healthy donors. Amplification used 60 Vbeta primers and 13 Jbeta primers. The table came from immunoSEQ multiplex PCR; TCRdb's copy has only in-frame clones and leaves some out. This repertoire shows about 210,000 clones, about 83% found once; its top ten account for roughly a tenth. Sequencing was carried out using PBMCs. The receptors come from a woman aged 45 to 65 in good health and CMV-seropositive.

The V call is TRBV6-1, the J call TRBJ2-5; possibly TRBD2 for D (6 bases). The V gene lost 6 bases and the J gene lost 7 bases, with 21 bases spanning the gap. Germline V gives CDR1 MNHNS, CDR2 SASEGT. This CDR3 has 15 amino acids. CDR3 DNA sequence: TGTGCCAGCAGAGAGCCCGGGATCCTCGGGGGGACCCAGTACTTC. Translation gives CASREPGILGGTQYF.

The chain recombines TRBV28 with TRBJ1-1; no definite D call. CDR3 length equals 12 residues. Trimming removed 6 bases from V and 1 base from J, with 6 bases in between. The germline gives CDR1 MDHEN, CDR2 SYDVKM. The CDR3 DNA follows: TGTGCCAGCAGGGCAGGGAACACTGAAGCTTTCTTT. Protein: CASRAGNTEAFF.

The gene calls are TRBV5-1 and TRBJ2-1, with TRBD1 matching 8 bases. CDR3 length equals 16 residues. CDR1 and CDR2 (germline): SGHRS, YFSETQ. V lost 0 bases and J lost 8; bases outside the gene matches: 10. The CDR3: CASSLDGGQGRDEQFF. As DNA, the CDR3 is TGCGCCAGCAGCTTGGACGGCGGACAGGGCCGCGATGAGCAGTTCTTC.

In this sample, this clone turned up once. The chain employs TRBV30 and TRBJ2-1; 7 bases are a match to TRBD1. With V trimmed by 0 bases and J by 8 bases, 10 bases remained unmatched. Germline V gene data show CDR1 as GTSNPN and CDR2 as SVGIG (reference sequence). CDR3 size: 15 residues. The CDR3 sequence: CAWSVRVTGRDEQFF. DNA of the CDR3: TGTGCCTGGAGTGTAAGGGTGACAGGGCGGGATGAGCAGTTCTTC.

This chain links TRBV5-1 with TRBJ2-6; D remains unclear. Trimming left V 5 bases short and J 0 bases short, with 9 bases between. The CDR3 has 15 amino acids. Germline V gene sequence: CDR1 SGHRS, CDR2 YFSETQ. CDR3 DNA: TGCGCCAGCAGAACAGCCCTCTCTGGGGCCAACGTCCTGACTTTC. Translating it yields CASRTALSGANVLTF.

CDR3 in DNA: TGTGCCAGCAGCGTCGGGACAGACCCCACCGGGGAGCTGTTTTTT. It is translated as CASSVGTDPTGELFF. The chain links TRBV5-8 to TRBJ2-2; 7 bases line up with TRBD1. The trim removed 4 bases at V and 4 bases at J, leaving 7 bases unmatched. The CDR3 length is 15 residues. The germline V gene encodes CDR1 SGHTS and CDR2 YDEGEE.

The rearrangement joins TRBV2 to TRBJ2-7; possible D gene TRBD1, 5 bases. Trimming removed 7 bases at V and 1 base at J, with 14 bases between. Germline V gene lookup returns CDR1 SNHLY and CDR2 FYNNEI. This CDR3 contains 14 residues. The CDR3 reads CASKLTVQSYEQYF. In nucleotides, the CDR3 is TGTGCCAGCAAGTTGACAGTACAGTCCTACGAGCAGTACTTC.

This chain links TRBV21-1 with TRBJ2-3; the table names TRBD2, a call not compared with the DNA. TRBV21-1 is assigned pseudogene status. The CDR3 runs 13 residues. The CDR3 spells CATAPQLTDTQYF. The DNA of the CDR3 is TGTGCCACCGCGCCTCAACTCACAGATACGCAGTATTTT.

The rearrangement joins TRBV7-2 to TRBJ2-1; possible D gene TRBD1, 6 bases. V shed 3 bases and J shed 2 bases, with 11 bases lying between them. The CDR3 has 15 residues. Germline lookup yields CDR1 SGHTA and CDR2 FQGNSA. The CDR3 loop is CASSLDWGPYNEQFF. CDR3 bases: TGTGCCAGCAGCTTGGACTGGGGGCCCTACAATGAGCAGTTCTTC. The full variable domain, in which reference TRBV7-2 and TRBJ2-1 provide the parts outside the CDR3, is GAGVSQSPSNKVTEKGKDVELRCDPISGHTALYWYRQSLGQGLEFLIYFQGNSAPDKSGLPSDRFSAERTGGSVSTLTIQRTQQEDSAVYLCASSLDWGPYNEQFFGPGTRLTVL.

The CDR3 here is CAWSVGPGELFF. The CDR3 DNA follows: TGTGCCTGGAGCGTGGGGCCCGGGGAGCTGTTTTTT. The genes are TRBV30 and TRBJ2-2; weak D call: TRBD1 (5 bases). The length of the CDR3 is 12 residues. Trimming removed 3 bases from V and 6 bases from J, with 8 bases in between. Germline CDR1 GTSNPN, CDR2 SVGIG (reference sequence).

The chain employs TRBV7-2 and TRBJ2-3; TRBD1 matches 9 bases. The CDR3 extends over 16 amino acids. V shed 1 base and J 7 bases; nucleotides not matched to a gene: 9. Germline V gene data show CDR1 as SGHTA and CDR2 as FQGNSA. CDR3 DNA: TGTGCCAGCAGCTTAGGGGGGACAGGGTCCTCAAATACGCAGTATTTT. Protein: CASSLGGTGSSNTQYF.

V gene TRBV21-1 combines with J gene TRBJ1-4; the D call TRBD1 from the table was never checked on the DNA. TRBV21-1 is flagged as a pseudogene. The CDR3 covers 17 residues. DNA of the CDR3: TGTGCCAGAACCCTCGACCTTTTGGGACATCCTAATGAAAAACTGTTTTTT. Its protein product is CARTLDLLGHPNEKLFF.

The chain combines TRBV7-6 with TRBJ1-1; 10 nucleotides line up with TRBD1. Germline CDR1 SGHVS, CDR2 FNYEAQ. The CDR3 runs 16 residues. V shed 1 base, J shed 0 bases, and the junction held 2 bases outside the gene matches. The DNA for the CDR3 is TGTGCCAGCAGCTTAGTGGACAGGGGGGTGAACACTGAAGCTTTCTTT. Translating it yields CASSLVDRGVNTEAFF.

This clone was recorded once. The chain recombines TRBV6-5 with TRBJ2-1, with 10 bases lining up with TRBD2. This CDR3 region has 15 residues. The V gene's germline CDR1 is MNHEY and CDR2 SVGAGI. J lost 10 bases, V lost 5 bases, and 11 bases had no gene match. CDR3 nucleotide sequence: TGTGCCAGCAGTGTTCTAGCGGGGGCTCTCGGGGAGCAGTTCTTC. Residues: CASSVLAGALGEQFF.

The chain couples TRBV9 to TRBJ2-7; maybe TRBD1 (7 bases). CDR3 length: 14 residues. V dropped 4 bases and J dropped 3 bases, with 14 bases sitting between them. CDR1 SGDLS and CDR2 YYNGEE come from the germline V gene. The CDR3 protein is CASSISGGNYEQYF. In DNA, the CDR3 is TGTGCCAGCAGCATATCAGGGGGGAACTACGAGCAGTACTTC.

The chain uses TRBV6-6 and TRBJ2-5; the match to TRBD2 covers 8 bases. The end of the DNA aligns better with TRBJ2-7, so the J call may be wrong. This CDR3 is built from 15 residues. Germline V lookup: CDR1 MNHNY, CDR2 SVGAGI (reference sequence). CDR3 loop: CASSYPGGATYEQYF. The CDR3 nucleotides are TGTGCCAGCAGTTACCCCGGGGGGGCCACCTACGAGCAGTACTTC.

J is TRBJ1-2 and V is TRBV29-1; 9 bases are shared with TRBD1. Per the germline V gene, CDR1 is SQVTM and CDR2 is ANQGSEA. The V and J ends lost 4 bases and 5 bases, in that order; junction bases with no gene match: 5. The CDR3 is made up of 13 amino acids. The CDR3 reads CSVGQGVRYGYTF. For the CDR3, the DNA is TGCAGCGTTGGACAGGGGGTACGATATGGCTACACCTTC.

J is TRBJ1-6 and V is TRBV7-3, with no clear D. Between the trimmed V and J ends, which lost 0 bases and 7 bases, there was a span of 4 bases. The V gene's germline CDR1 is SGHTA and CDR2 FQGTGA. The CDR3 totals 13 residues. In DNA, the CDR3 is TGTGCCAGCAGCTTAACTCTGAATTCACCCCTCCACTTT. Amino acid sequence: CASSLTLNSPLHF.

This clone was observed once. The chain couples TRBV7-9 to TRBJ1-6, with a weak D call TRBD1 (6 bases). V lost 7 bases to trimming and J lost 8 bases, with 18 bases between them. This CDR3 contains 15 residues. Germline V gene sequence: CDR1 SEHNR, CDR2 FQNEAQ (reference sequence). CDR3 region: CASTLRGGRDSPLHF. The DNA of the CDR3 is TGTGCCAGCACCCTTAGGGGGGGTCGGGATTCACCCCTCCACTTT.

The CDR3 is CAWSYRDRGTGYTF. The CDR3 DNA reads as TGTGCCTGGAGTTACCGGGACAGGGGGACTGGCTACACCTTC. This sequence joins TRBV30 and TRBJ1-2, with 11 bases fitting TRBD1. CDR1 and CDR2 (germline): GTSNPN, SVGIG (reference sequence). The CDR3 is made up of 14 amino acids. V shed 2 bases, J shed 7 bases, and the junction held 6 bases outside the gene matches.

The genes are TRBV27 and TRBJ1-1; 9 bases are shared with TRBD1. This CDR3 is 17 amino acids long. Germline V CDR1 and CDR2: MNHEY, SMNVEV (reference sequence). Losses at the gene ends were 1 base for V and 0 bases for J; bases not matched to a gene: 6. This chain's CDR3 is CASSLYGQGSMNTEAFF. CDR3 coding DNA: TGTGCCAGCAGTTTATATGGACAGGGGAGTATGAACACTGAAGCTTTCTTT.

This chain connects TRBV7-9 to TRBJ1-5; TRBD1 matches 8 bases. Losses at the gene ends were 3 bases for V and 11 bases for J; bases not matched to a gene: 3. This CDR3 region has 12 residues. Germline CDR1 and CDR2: SEHNR and FQNEAQ (reference sequence). CDR3 residues: CASSLNRGTQHF. CDR3 DNA sequence: TGTGCCAGCAGCTTGAACAGGGGGACCCAGCATTTT.

Regarding this clone: This specimen includes other DNA sequences encoding the same CDR3. This chain connects TRBV5-6 to TRBJ2-7; the match to TRBD2 covers 8 bases. The junction had 3 bases not matched to a gene; V was cut back by 2 bases and J by 2 bases. CDR3 size: 14 residues. Germline V CDR1 and CDR2: SGHDT, YYEEEE. The CDR3: CASSLAGVPYEQYF. DNA of the CDR3: TGTGCCAGCAGCTTAGCGGGGGTACCCTACGAGCAGTACTTC.

A single count supports this clone. The gene calls are TRBV6-1 and TRBJ1-1; D possibly corresponds to TRBD1 (5 bases). CDR3 length equals 14 residues. The germline gives CDR1 MNHNS, CDR2 SASEGT. Trimming removed 7 bases at V and 5 bases at J, with 17 bases between. The chain's CDR3 is CASTLGGVRTEAFF. CDR3 DNA sequence: TGTGCCAGCACCCTGGGAGGGGTTCGGACTGAAGCTTTCTTT.

This clone was seen a single time. This chain links TRBV21-1 with TRBJ1-6; the D segment call TRBD1 is taken from the table without a DNA check. TRBV21-1 is a pseudogene. CDR3 length: 20 residues. Here the CDR3 DNA reads TGTGCCAGCAGCAAAGTGGAGGGTCCAGGGGGTATGACCTATAATTCACCCCTCCACTTT. It is translated as CASSKVEGPGGMTYNSPLHF.